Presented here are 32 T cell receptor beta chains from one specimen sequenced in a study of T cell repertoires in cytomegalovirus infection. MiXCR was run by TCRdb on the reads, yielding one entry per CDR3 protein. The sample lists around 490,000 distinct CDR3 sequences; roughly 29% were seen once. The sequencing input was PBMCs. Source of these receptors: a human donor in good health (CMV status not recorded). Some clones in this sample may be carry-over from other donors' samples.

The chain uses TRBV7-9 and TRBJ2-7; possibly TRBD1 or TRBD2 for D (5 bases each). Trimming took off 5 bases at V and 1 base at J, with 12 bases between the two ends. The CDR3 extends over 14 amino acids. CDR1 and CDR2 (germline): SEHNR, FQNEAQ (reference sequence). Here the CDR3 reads CASSHRDRSYEQYV. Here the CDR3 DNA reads TGTGCCAGCAGCCACCGGGACCGGTCCTACGAGCAGTACGTC.

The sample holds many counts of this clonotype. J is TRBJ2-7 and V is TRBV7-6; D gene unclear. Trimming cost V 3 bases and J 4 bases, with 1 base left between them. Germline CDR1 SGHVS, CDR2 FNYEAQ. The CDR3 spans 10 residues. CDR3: CASSLYEQYF. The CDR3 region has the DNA TGTGCCAGCAGCTTGTACGAGCAGTACTTC.

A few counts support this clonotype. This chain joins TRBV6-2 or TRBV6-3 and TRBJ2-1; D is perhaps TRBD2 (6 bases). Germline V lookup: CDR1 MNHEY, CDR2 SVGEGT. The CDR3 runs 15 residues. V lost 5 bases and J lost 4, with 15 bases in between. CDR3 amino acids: CASSAISGLYNEQFF. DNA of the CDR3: TGTGCCAGCAGTGCCATTAGCGGCTTATACAATGAGCAGTTCTTC.

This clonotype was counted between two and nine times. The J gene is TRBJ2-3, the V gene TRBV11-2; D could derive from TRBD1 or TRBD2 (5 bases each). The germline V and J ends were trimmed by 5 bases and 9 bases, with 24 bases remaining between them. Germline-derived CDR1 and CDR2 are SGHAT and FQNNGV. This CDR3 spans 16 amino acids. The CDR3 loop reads CASSDPIRDVQKTQYF. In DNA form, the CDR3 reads TGTGCCAGCAGCGACCCTATCCGGGACGTCCAGAAAACGCAGTATTTT.

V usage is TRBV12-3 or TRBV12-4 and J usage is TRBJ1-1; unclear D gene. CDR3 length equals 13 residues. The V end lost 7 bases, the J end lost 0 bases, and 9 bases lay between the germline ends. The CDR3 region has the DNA TGTGCCAGCAACGGGCAGCTGAACACTGAAGCTTTCTTT. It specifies CASNGQLNTEAFF.

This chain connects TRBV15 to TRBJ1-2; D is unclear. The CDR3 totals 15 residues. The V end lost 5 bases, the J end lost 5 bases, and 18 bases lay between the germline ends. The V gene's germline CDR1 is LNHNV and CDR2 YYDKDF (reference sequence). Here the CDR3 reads CATSDNGKGLYGYTF. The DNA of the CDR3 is TGTGCCACCAGCGACAACGGAAAGGGCCTGTATGGCTACACCTTC.

As DNA, the CDR3 is TGTGCCAGCAGCGTAGGTGTCTCCGGGGAGCTGTTTTTT. This encodes CASSVGVSGELFF. The V gene is TRBV9, the J gene TRBJ2-2; no clear D. Germline values: CDR1 SGDLS, CDR2 YYNGEE. The V and J ends lost 0 bases and 6 bases respectively, with 6 bases between them. The CDR3 covers 13 residues.

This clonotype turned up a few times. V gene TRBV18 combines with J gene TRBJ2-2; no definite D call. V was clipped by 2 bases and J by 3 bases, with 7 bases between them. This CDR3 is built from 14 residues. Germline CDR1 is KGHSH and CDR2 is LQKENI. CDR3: CASSPTAYTGELFF. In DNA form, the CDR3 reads TGTGCCAGCTCACCAACTGCGTACACCGGGGAGCTGTTTTTT.

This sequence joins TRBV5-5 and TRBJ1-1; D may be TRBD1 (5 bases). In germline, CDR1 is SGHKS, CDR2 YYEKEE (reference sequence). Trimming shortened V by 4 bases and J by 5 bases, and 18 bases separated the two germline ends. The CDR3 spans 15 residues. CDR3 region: CASSPTGTTQTEAFF. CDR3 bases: TGTGCCAGCAGCCCGACCGGGACTACGCAAACTGAAGCTTTCTTT.

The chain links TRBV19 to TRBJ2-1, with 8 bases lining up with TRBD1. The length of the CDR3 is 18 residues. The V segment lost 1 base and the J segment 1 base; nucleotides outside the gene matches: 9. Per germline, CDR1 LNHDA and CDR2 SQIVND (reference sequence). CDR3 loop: CASSIVPRTGLSYNEQFF. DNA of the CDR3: TGTGCCAGTAGTATAGTTCCCCGGACAGGGCTATCCTACAATGAGCAGTTCTTC. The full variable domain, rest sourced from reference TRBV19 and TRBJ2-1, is DGGITQSPKYLFRKEGQNVTLSCEQNLNHDAMYWYRQDPGQGLRLIYYSQIVNDFQKGDIAEGYSVSREKKESFPLTVTSAQKNPTAFYLCASSIVPRTGLSYNEQFFGPGTRLTVL.

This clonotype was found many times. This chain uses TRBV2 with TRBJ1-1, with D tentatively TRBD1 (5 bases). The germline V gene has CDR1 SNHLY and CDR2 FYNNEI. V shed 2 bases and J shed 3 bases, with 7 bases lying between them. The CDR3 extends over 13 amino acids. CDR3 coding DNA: TGTGCCAGCAGTGAACCAGGGTACACTGAAGCTTTCTTT. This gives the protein CASSEPGYTEAFF.

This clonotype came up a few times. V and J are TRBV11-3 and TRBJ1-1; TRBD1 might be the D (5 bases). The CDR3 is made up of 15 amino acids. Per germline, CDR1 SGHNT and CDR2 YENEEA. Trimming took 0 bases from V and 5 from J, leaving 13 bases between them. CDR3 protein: CASSLDLTGGTEAFF. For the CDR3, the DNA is TGTGCCAGCAGCTTAGATCTGACGGGGGGGACTGAAGCTTTCTTT. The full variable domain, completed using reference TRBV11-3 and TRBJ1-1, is EAGVVQSPRYKIIEKKQPVAFWCNPISGHNTLYWYLQNLGQGPELLIRYENEEAVDDSQLPKDRFSAERLKGVDSTLKIQPAELGDSAVYLCASSLDLTGGTEAFFGQGTRLTVV.

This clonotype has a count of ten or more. This CDR3 reads CASSLVAGIDTGELFF. The CDR3 DNA reads as TGTGCCAGCAGCTTAGTAGCGGGTATAGACACCGGGGAGCTGTTTTTT. This chain links TRBV7-2 with TRBJ2-2; 7 bases match TRBD2. From germline, CDR1 is SGHTA and CDR2 FQGNSA. This CDR3 region has 16 residues. V was pared by 1 base and J by 3 bases, with 5 bases of the junction left unmatched.

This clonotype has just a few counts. The CDR3 loop reads CASRGSLTQHF. In nucleotides, the CDR3 is TGTGCCAGCAGGGGCTCACTAACCCAGCATTTT. The V and J genes are TRBV28 and TRBJ1-5; no definite D call. Trimming took off 6 bases at V and 11 bases at J, with 11 bases between the two ends. The V gene's germline CDR1 is MDHEN and CDR2 SYDVKM. CDR3 length: 11 residues.

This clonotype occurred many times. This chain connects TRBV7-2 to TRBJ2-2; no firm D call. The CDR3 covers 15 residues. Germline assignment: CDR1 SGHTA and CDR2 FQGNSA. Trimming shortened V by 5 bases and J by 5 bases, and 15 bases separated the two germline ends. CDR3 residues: CASSRVWDRTGELFF. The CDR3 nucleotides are TGTGCCAGCAGCCGCGTGTGGGATAGGACCGGGGAGCTGTTTTTT.

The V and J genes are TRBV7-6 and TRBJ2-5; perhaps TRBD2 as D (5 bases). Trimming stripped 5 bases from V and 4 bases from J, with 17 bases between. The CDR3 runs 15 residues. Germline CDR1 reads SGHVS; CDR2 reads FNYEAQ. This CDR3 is CASSPGGPIGETQYF. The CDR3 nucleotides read TGTGCCAGCAGCCCCGGAGGCCCTATTGGAGAGACCCAGTACTTC.

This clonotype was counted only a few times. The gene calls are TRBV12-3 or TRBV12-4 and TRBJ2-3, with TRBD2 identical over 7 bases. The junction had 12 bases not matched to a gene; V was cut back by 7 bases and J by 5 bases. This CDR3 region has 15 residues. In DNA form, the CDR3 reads TGTGCCAGCAACCTCAAGCGGGGTGGGGGAGATACGCAGTATTTT. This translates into CASNLKRGGGDTQYF.

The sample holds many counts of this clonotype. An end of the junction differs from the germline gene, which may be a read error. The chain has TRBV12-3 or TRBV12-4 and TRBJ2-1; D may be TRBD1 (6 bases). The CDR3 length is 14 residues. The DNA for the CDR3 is TGTGCCAGCAGCTTAGGGGGCTCCTACAATGAGCAGTTCTTC. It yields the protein CASSLGGSYNEQFF.

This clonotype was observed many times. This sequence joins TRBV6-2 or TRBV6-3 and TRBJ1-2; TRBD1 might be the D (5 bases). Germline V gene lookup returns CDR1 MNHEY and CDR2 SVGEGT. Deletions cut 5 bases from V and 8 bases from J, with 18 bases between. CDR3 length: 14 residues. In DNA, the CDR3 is TGTGCCAGCAGTCGCCCCCTCTCAGGGAACGGCTACACCTTC. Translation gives CASSRPLSGNGYTF.

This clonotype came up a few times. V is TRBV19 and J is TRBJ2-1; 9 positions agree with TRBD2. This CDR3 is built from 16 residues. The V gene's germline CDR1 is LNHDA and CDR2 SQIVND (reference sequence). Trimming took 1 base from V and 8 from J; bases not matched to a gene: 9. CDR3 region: CASSIVGGRATDEQFF. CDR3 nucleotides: TGTGCCAGTAGTATAGTGGGCGGGAGGGCCACGGATGAGCAGTTCTTC.

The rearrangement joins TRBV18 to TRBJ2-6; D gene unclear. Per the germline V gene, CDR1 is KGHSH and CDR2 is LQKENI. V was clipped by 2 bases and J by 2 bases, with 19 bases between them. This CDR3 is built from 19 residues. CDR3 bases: TGTGCCAGCTCACCAGTCTCGAACCCTTTGAAAACTGGGGCCAACGTCCTGACTTTC. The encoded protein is CASSPVSNPLKTGANVLTF.

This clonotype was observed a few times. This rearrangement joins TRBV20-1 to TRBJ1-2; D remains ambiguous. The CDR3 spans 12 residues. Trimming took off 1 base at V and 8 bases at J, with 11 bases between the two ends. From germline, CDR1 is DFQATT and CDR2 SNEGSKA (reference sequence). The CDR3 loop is CSARGSRGGYTF. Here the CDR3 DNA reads TGCAGTGCTAGAGGTTCCCGAGGCGGCTACACCTTC.

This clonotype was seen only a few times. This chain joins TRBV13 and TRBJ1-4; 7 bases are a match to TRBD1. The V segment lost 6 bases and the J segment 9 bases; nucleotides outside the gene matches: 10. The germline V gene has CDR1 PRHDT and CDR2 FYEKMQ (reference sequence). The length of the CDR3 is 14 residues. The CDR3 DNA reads TGTGCCAGCAGAAAGGGAGGGGGCGAACAAAAACTGTTTTTT. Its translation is CASRKGGGEQKLFF.

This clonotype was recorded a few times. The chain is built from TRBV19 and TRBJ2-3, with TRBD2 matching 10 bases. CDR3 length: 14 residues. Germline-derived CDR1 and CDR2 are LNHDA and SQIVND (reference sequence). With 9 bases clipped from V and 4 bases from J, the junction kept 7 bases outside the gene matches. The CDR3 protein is CASKSSGSADTQYF. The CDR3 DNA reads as TGTGCCAGCAAATCTAGCGGGAGTGCAGATACGCAGTATTTT.

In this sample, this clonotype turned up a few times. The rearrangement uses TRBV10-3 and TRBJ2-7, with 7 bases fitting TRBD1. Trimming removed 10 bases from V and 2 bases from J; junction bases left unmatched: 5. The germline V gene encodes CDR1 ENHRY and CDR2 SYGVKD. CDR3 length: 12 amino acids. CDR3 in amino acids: CATGTATYEQYV. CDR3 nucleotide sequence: TGTGCCACGGGGACAGCGACCTACGAGCAGTACGTC.

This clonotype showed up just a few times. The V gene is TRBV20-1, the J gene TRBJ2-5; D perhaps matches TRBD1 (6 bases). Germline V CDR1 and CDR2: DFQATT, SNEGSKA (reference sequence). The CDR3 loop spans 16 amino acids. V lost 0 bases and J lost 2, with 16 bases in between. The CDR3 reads CSARDPRGLSQETQYF. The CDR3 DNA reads TGCAGTGCTAGAGATCCCAGGGGATTGTCGCAAGAGACCCAGTACTTC.

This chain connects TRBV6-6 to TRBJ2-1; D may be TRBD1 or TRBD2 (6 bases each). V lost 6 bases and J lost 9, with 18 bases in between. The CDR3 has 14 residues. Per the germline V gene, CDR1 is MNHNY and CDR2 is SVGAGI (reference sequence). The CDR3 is CASRVPSGATEQFF. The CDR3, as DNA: TGTGCCAGCAGAGTACCCTCGGGGGCCACTGAGCAGTTCTTC.

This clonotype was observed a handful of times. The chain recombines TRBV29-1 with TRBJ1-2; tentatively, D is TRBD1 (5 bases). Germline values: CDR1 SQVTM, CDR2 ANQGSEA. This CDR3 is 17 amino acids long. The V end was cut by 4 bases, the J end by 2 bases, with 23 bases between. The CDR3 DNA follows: TGCAGCGTTGGGGGAGACAGATACCGTCCCATGAACTATGGCTACACCTTC. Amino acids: CSVGGDRYRPMNYGYTF.

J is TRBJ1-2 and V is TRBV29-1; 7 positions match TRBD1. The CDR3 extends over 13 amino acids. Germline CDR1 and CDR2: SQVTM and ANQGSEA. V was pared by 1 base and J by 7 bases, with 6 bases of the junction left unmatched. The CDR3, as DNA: TGCAGCGTTGAAGTTGGGAGGGGGCTTGGCTACACCTTC. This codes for CSVEVGRGLGYTF.

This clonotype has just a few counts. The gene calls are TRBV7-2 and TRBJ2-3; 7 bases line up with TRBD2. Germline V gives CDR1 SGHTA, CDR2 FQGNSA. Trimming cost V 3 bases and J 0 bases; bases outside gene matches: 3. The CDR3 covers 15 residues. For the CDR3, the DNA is TGTGCCAGCAGCTTTAGCGGGCCAAGCACAGATACGCAGTATTTT. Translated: CASSFSGPSTDTQYF.

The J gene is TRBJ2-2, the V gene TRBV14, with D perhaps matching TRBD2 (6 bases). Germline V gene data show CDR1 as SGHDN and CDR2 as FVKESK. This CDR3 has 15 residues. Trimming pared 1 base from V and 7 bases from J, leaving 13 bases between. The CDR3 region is CASSQVSGVIGELFF. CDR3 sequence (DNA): TGTGCCAGCAGCCAAGTTTCGGGGGTGATCGGGGAGCTGTTTTTT.

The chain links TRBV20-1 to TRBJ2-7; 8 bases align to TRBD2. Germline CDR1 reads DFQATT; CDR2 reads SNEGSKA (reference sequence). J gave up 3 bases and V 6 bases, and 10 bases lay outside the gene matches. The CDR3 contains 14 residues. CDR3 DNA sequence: TGCAGTGCCAGACCAGCGGGAGCTTTCTACGAGCAGTACTTC. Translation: CSARPAGAFYEQYF.